This T cell receptor (beta chain) derives from a study of blood T cell repertoires in COVID-19 (dated by TCRdb to about 2020). About the full investigation: Samples covering the acute and convalescent phases of COVID-19 were provided by collaborators in the United States, Italy and Spain. HLA class I and class II types, where available, came from metadata supplied by the sample provider rather than from assay-based typing. Subjects who had been exposed to COVID-19, were actively infected with it, or had recovered from it provided the deeply sampled blood TCRbeta repertoires that made up the dataset. A de-identified subject ID, COVID-19 status, age in years and sex were almost always included in the sample metadata. The prospective study material was composed of cDNA or gDNA derived from T cells, B-cell-depleted T cells, or PBMCs. Samples were obtained from the ongoing ImmuneRACE study (first 160 participants) and from 1,000 to 1,500 subjects provided by 6 global collaborators. The repertoires were released in a freely available public database intended as a resource for research on the immune response to SARS-CoV-2.

The CDR3 measures 14 amino acids from cysteine to phenylalanine. CDR3 DNA is the only sequence kept; it has 42 bases, read in frame from the first base. V is cut by 2 bases and J by 0 bases, and the space between the germline ends is 9 bases. From the germline V gene, CDR1 is SGHDT and CDR2 is YYEEEE. In Seattle, one collaborating source enrolled patients while the infection was active and tracked those patients longitudinally over the course of disease. Each collaborating institution followed its own protocols to collect whole blood in K2EDTA tubes. For TCRbeta analysis, collaborators shipped samples as frozen whole blood, isolated PBMCs, or DNA extracted from either of those sample types. Comment on this clone: No antigen is known for it. Base qualities are not at hand, and no much larger clone is one base apart. Other nucleotide sequences in the sample specify the same CDR3.

Paper-wide results and their limitations: How much clinical and demographic metadata was included differed by source and by participant, and the metadata was provided uncurated.

The immunoSEQ Assay, a bias-controlled multiplex PCR, was used to amplify TCRbeta CDR3 regions from genomic DNA. Per the authors' processing: The number of nucleated cells in each sample was estimated by amplification of reference gene primers within the assay. Sequence reads were collapsed and filtered to measure the absolute abundance of every unique TCRbeta CDR3 rearrangement. For each sample, productive Simpson clonality was calculated as the square root of Simpson's diversity index across productive rearrangements. This is the immuneACCESS table as TCRdb keeps it, with only in-frame sequences that have V and J called. A part of the clones is gone; compared with another copy, unresolved V genes explain less than half, and the rest is unexplained. V and J calls and clone size are copied from that table; D and trimming were computed from the DNA. The sample records approximately 330,000 clones, roughly 87% of which are singletons. 9.9% of the sample rests with the top ten.

The sample was peripheral blood. The clonotype comes from a man aged 25 to 45 with COVID-19, enrolled during active disease. Recombination linked TRBV5-6 to TRBJ2-7; TRBD2 could be the D gene, as 5 bases match. The DNA sequence reads TGTGCCAGCAGCTTACTAGGGAGCTCCTACGAGCAGTACTTC. It codes for CASSLLGSSYEQYF.